Described below is a single TCR beta chain sequence and its context. In germline, CDR1 is MNHNS, CDR2 SASEGT. J gave up 7 bases and V 2 bases, and 1 base lay outside the gene matches. This CDR3 has 13 amino acids. This specimen comes from a study of blood T cell repertoires in COVID-19. On the study more broadly: The samples span acute and convalescent COVID-19 from the United States, Italy and Spain. T cells, B-cell-depleted T cells, or PBMCs supplied cDNA or gDNA.

As handled by the study authors: For nucleated cells, counts were estimated from reference gene primer amplification. Sequenced by immunoSEQ multiplex PCR; TCRdb stores in-frame clones only, minus some. The V and J calls and the clone size are those of that table, but D and trimming were determined from the DNA. The sample shows roughly 250,000 clones, around four fifths of them seen only once. Sequencing used peripheral blood. V and J are TRBV6-1 and TRBJ1-5; TRBD1 matches at 8 bases. This TCR was sampled from a woman aged 55-70 years with active or convalescent COVID-19. DNA of the CDR3: TGTGCCAGCAGTGAATACAGGGGGCAGCCCCAGCATTTT. Protein sequence: CASSEYRGQPQHF.